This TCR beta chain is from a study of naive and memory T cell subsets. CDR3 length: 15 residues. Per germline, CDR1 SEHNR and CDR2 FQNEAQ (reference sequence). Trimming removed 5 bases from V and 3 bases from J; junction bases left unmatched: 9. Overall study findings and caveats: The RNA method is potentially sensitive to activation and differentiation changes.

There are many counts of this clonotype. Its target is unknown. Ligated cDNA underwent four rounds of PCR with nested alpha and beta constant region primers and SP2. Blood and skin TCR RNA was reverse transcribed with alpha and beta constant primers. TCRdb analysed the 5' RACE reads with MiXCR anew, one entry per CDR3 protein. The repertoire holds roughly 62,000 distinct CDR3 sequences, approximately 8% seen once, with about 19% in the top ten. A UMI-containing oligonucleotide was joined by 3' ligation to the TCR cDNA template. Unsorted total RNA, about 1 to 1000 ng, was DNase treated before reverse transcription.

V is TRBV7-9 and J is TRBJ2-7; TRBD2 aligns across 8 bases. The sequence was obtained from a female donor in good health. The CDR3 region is CASSTGGVSGYEQYF. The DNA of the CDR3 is TGTGCCAGCAGCACCGGGGGGGTGTCGGGCTACGAGCAGTACTTC.